This record looks at one T cell receptor (beta chain) sequence and its context. Arm-PCR of CDR3 regions and iRepertoire HTBI primers were the basis on which TCR beta libraries were built. TCRdb used MiXCR to reprocess the multiplex PCR reads, holding one entry per CDR3 protein. Of around 430,000 distinct CDR3 sequences listed, about 20% are singletons. The sample's time point: persistent/refractory GD, antithyroid drugs over 5 years with positive TRAb. After RNA was extracted from PBMCs, the TCR library was made from it. The sample originates from a study of regulatory T cells in long-lasting Graves disease. This CDR3 comprises 13 residues. With 7 bases removed from V and 0 bases from J, the gap between germline ends came to 10 bases. Germline CDR1 SGDLS, CDR2 YYNGEE.

Sequencing used peripheral blood mononuclear cells (PBMCs), obtained when the disease was refractory, from a patient treated with antithyroid drugs. V is TRBV9 and J is TRBJ1-2; tentative D call: TRBD1 (6 bases). The sequence was obtained from a female donor with Graves disease. CDR3 sequence reads: CASAQGPNYGYTF. The CDR3 nucleotides read TGTGCCAGCGCCCAGGGGCCTAACTATGGCTACACCTTC.